This T cell receptor beta chain came from a study of T cell changes during pregnancy in multiple sclerosis. The method was immunoSEQ multiplex PCR; TCRdb's version includes in-frame clones alone and lacks a portion of them. Of approximately 88,000 clones listed, more than 90% are singletons. The CDR3 totals 14 residues. Germline CDR1 and CDR2: SNHLY and FYNNEI. V was clipped by 6 bases and J by 6 bases; unmatched bases: 6. This clone was seen only once. The receptor's source is a female donor with multiple sclerosis, enrolled in a pregnancy study. The sample here was peripheral blood, taken in the second trimester of pregnancy. This chain joins TRBV2 and TRBJ2-7; 12 nucleotides align to TRBD1. The CDR3 DNA follows: TGTGCCAGCAGGATCGGGACAGGGGGCTCCGAGCAGTACTTC. It encodes CASRIGTGGSEQYF.